There are many counts of the clone carrying this T cell receptor (beta chain). The authors built TCR beta libraries using iRepertoire HTBI primers and Arm-PCR of CDR3 regions. MiXCR, applied by TCRdb to the multiplex PCR reads, yields one record per CDR3 protein. The sample lists a few hundred thousand distinct CDR3 sequences, about 17% occurring once. Stated time point: newly diagnosed GD, antithyroid drugs for less than 3 months. Following extraction of RNA from PBMCs, that RNA was used to make the TCR library. This entry belongs to a study of regulatory T cells in long-lasting Graves disease. These same records also appear under a second study, on T cells in Graves' hyperthyroidism and ophthalmopathy. This second report adds: Blood held most thyroid clonotypes expanded above 0.001 frequency.

The TCR was taken from a woman between 25 and 40 years old with Graves disease. Specimen: peripheral blood mononuclear cells (PBMCs), collected at new diagnosis, from a patient treated with antithyroid drugs.

The CDR3 nucleotides read TGTGCCACCAGTGACCCTAGCGGGGGGGAAGAGACCCAGTACTTC. As protein: CATSDPSGGEETQYF. This chain joins TRBV24-1 and TRBJ2-5, with 12 nucleotides matching TRBD2. Losses at the gene ends were 4 bases for V and 3 bases for J; bases not matched to a gene: 2. Germline V gene sequence: CDR1 KGHDR, CDR2 SFDVKD. This CDR3 comprises 15 residues.